This T cell receptor (beta chain) is drawn from a study of blood T cell repertoires in COVID-19 (dated by TCRdb to about 2020). At the level of the whole study: Collaborator samples came from the United States, Italy and Spain and covered acute and convalescent phases of COVID-19. HLA class I and class II types, where available, came from metadata supplied by the sample provider rather than from assay-based typing. The material from the prospective study consisted of cDNA or gDNA derived from T cells, B-cell-depleted T cells, or PBMCs. Subjects who had been exposed to COVID-19, were actively infected with it, or had recovered from it provided the deeply sampled blood TCRbeta repertoires that made up the dataset. Nearly every sample came with metadata listing a de-identified subject ID, COVID-19 status, age in years and sex. Samples were obtained from the ongoing ImmuneRACE study (first 160 participants) and from 950 to 1,500 subjects provided by 6 global collaborators. The repertoires were released in a freely available public database meant as a resource for research on the immune response to SARS-CoV-2.

Broader findings and caveats from the paper: How much clinical and demographic metadata was included differed by source and by participant, and the metadata was provided uncurated.

The collaborating institutions used their own protocols to collect whole blood in K2EDTA tubes. For TCRbeta analysis, collaborator samples were shipped as frozen whole blood, as isolated PBMCs, or as DNA extracted from either sample type. Including the terminal cysteine and phenylalanine, the CDR3 comprises 16 residues. Only the CDR3 region is kept as DNA, spanning 48 bases read in frame from base 1. The germline V gene sets CDR1 to SGDLS and CDR2 to YYNGEE. Trimmed from V: 4 bases; trimmed from J: 6 bases; junction bases lacking a gene match: 10. On this clone itself: There is no known antigen for this receptor. The input lacks base qualities; no much larger clone sits a single base away.

TCRbeta CDR3 regions were amplified from genomic DNA using the immunoSEQ Assay, a bias-controlled multiplex PCR. Regarding the original processing steps: Nucleated cell counts per sample were estimated from amplification of reference gene primers within the assay. To quantify the absolute abundance of each unique TCRbeta CDR3 rearrangement, sequence reads were collapsed and filtered. For each sample, productive Simpson clonality was calculated as the square root of Simpson's diversity index over productive rearrangements. The table comes from immuneACCESS by way of TCRdb, which keeps in-frame sequences with V and J called. Part of the clones is missing from these tables; in studies checked, under half for an unresolved V gene and the rest for unknown reasons. The V and J calls and clone size come from that table; D and trimming were worked out from the DNA. This sample is represented by 100,000 or so clones; roughly 84% of them were singletons. The ten most abundant clones make up around 2% of the sample.

This receptor was identified in a man aged 65-85 years with active or convalescent COVID-19. The sample comprised peripheral blood. Here the chain combines TRBV9 and TRBJ2-1; 10 central nucleotides agree with TRBD1. This receptor has the CDR3 CASSRKGDRGINEQFF. The DNA sequence follows: TGTGCCAGCAGCAGGAAGGGGGACAGGGGTATCAATGAGCAGTTCTTC.